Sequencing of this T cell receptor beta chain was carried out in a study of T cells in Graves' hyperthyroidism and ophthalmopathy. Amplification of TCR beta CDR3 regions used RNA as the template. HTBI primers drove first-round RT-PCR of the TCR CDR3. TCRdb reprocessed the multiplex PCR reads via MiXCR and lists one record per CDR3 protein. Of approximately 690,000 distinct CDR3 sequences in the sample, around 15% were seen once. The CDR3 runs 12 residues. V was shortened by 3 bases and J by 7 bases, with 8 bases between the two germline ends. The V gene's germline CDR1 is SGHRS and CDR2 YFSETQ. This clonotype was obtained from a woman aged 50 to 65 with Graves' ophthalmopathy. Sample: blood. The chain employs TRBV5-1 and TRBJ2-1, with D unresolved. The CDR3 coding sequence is TGCGCCAGCAGCTCGAACCTAAATGAGCAGTTCTTC. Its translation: CASSSNLNEQFF.